Below, one T cell receptor beta chain is given with its context. This receptor's antigen is unknown. Base qualities are not provided; no much larger clone lies one nucleotide away. From cysteine to phenylalanine, the CDR3 is 16 amino acids long. Only the CDR3 region is kept as DNA, spanning 48 bases read in frame from base 1. Sequences MNHEY (CDR1) and SMNVEV (CDR2) are obtained from the germline V gene (reference sequence). Trimming accounts for 6 bases at V and 7 bases at J, while the number of junction bases matched to no gene is 15. This sample is part of a study of T cell responses to AZD1222 COVID-19 vaccine (dated by TCRdb to the early 2020s). Notes on the research overall: TCR sequencing covered 230 or so trial participants: about 210 given two doses of AZD1222 and 26 given two doses of MenACWY control vaccine. Trial participants were enrolled by age into 18-55, 56-69 and 70-plus year subgroups, with approximately 160, 26 and 62 TCR-sequenced participants respectively. General conclusions and limits of the study: Participants were mostly white British and included more females than males, and it was suggested by the authors that clonal diversity may have been underestimated. Spike-specific TCR breadth and depth rose significantly after two AZD1222 doses compared with day 0 and with MenACWY recipients. CD4 TCRs associated with the vaccine covered the entire spike protein, and the dominant responses were in regions 160-218 and 743-854. Because no samples from the day 14 peak response were available, repertoires could be characterized only after the peak T cell response. Epitopes outside the regions mutated in the B.1.351 and B.1.1.7 variants were reportedly recognized by nearly half of the unique spike-specific TCRs. The 56-69-year group was small, and its depth increase did not reach significance, likely because of low power. Only five to seven AZD1222 recipients were SARS-CoV-2 seropositive at baseline, limiting conclusions about previously exposed vaccinees.

The meaning of the sample's time point label: about 28 days (+/-7) after the second vaccine dose. Because spike-specific TCR depth and breadth did not differ between the two schedules, AZD1222 recipients who got a second dose at roughly 4 weeks were pooled with those who got a second dose at roughly 12 weeks. Vaccinee samples came from UK trials COV001 and COV002, including a single-blind randomized controlled phase 2/3 trial of AZD1222 (ChAdOx1 nCoV-19) in healthy adults. Trial participant PBMC samples were collected at day 0 and day 28 after the second dose for TCRbeta chain sequencing. The CDR3 regions of human TCRbeta chains were analyzed by immunosequencing. The paper's data handling went like this. Repertoire TCRs were checked for matches against a reference library of SARS-CoV-2-specific TCRs that had been generated using the MIRA antigen-specificity platform. Breadth was defined as the fraction of unique TCRs that were SARS-CoV-2-associated. Depth was defined as the fraction of total T cells that were SARS-CoV-2-associated. Using the MIRA data, each spike-specific TCR was assigned both to the spike region to which the TCR was reactive and to a CD4 or CD8 class. Log10-transformed breadth and depth values were compared by one-way ANOVA with Sidak's multiple comparisons tests. TCRdb holds this immuneACCESS table with in-frame rearrangements only. Some clones are missing; in checked studies, unresolved V genes explain under half, and the rest has no known cause. That table is the source of V, J and clone size, and D and trimming were worked out from the DNA. For this sample the table gives approximately 140,000 clones, of which 80% to 95% were detected only once. More than 3% of the sample is in the top ten clones.

The chain employs TRBV27 and TRBJ2-7; 10 bases in the junction line up with TRBD2. Source: peripheral blood, taken 28 days after the second AZD1222 dose. This clonotype was sampled from an adult who received the AZD1222 COVID-19 vaccine. CDR3 protein: CASRGLASVPPLEQYF. The nucleotide sequence reads TGTGCCAGCAGGGGACTAGCGTCTGTACCACCGTTAGAGCAGTACTTC.